These 13 T cell receptor beta chains originate from one sample sequenced in a study of T cells in tumors after PD-1 blockade. The assay was immunoSEQ multiplex PCR, and TCRdb's table has in-frame clones only and misses some. Found here are around 50,000 clones, more than 75% of them singletons; the top ten hold over 15%. Sequencing was performed on PBMCs, taken before anti-PD-1 treatment. The source is a human donor with basal cell carcinoma.

The chain couples TRBV6-6 to TRBJ2-7; 7 bases are shared with TRBD1. The CDR3 consists of 15 residues. The V and J ends lost 0 bases and 4 bases, in that order; junction bases with no gene match: 6. CDR1 is MNHNY and CDR2 is SVGAGI in the germline V gene (reference sequence). The DNA for the CDR3 is TGTGCCAGCAGTTACTCGCAGGGGGTTGTATACGAGCAGTACTTC. Protein product: CASSYSQGVVYEQYF.

The genes are TRBV28 and TRBJ2-7; 7 positions match TRBD2. Trimming cost V 6 bases and J 2 bases; bases outside gene matches: 13. The CDR3 sequence is 16 residues long. Germline CDR1 and CDR2: MDHEN and SYDVKM. CDR3 nucleotides: TGTGCCAGCAGAGCGGGACTTTTAGCCCGTACCTACGAGCAGTACTTC. It codes for CASRAGLLARTYEQYF.

The chain couples TRBV28 to TRBJ1-2, with TRBD1 as a possible D gene (6 bases). Between the trimmed V and J ends, which lost 5 bases and 1 base, there was a span of 11 bases. Germline V gene lookup returns CDR1 MDHEN and CDR2 SYDVKM. The CDR3 totals 14 residues. Here the CDR3 reads CASSQPGVNYGYTF. In DNA form, the CDR3 reads TGTGCCAGCAGTCAACCAGGGGTTAACTATGGCTACACCTTC.

J is TRBJ2-3 and V is TRBV24-1, with a tentative D call TRBD1 (6 bases). Trimming removed 6 bases at V and 3 bases at J, with 9 bases between. The germline CDR1 and CDR2 sequences are KGHDR and SFDVKD. This CDR3 is 13 amino acids long. The CDR3 DNA reads TGTGCCACCAGTCGGCAGGGGACAGATACGCAGTATTTT. This encodes CATSRQGTDTQYF.

J is TRBJ2-3 and V is TRBV5-5; D is perhaps TRBD1 (6 bases). Germline V gives CDR1 SGHKS, CDR2 YYEKEE (reference sequence). The CDR3 runs 13 residues. Trimming removed 0 bases from V and 7 bases from J, with 9 bases in between. CDR3 protein: CASSLAGDHTQYF. The CDR3 nucleotides are TGTGCCAGCAGCTTGGCAGGGGATCATACGCAGTATTTT.

This clone was observed a few times. J is TRBJ1-1 and V is TRBV4-2; possible D gene TRBD1, 5 bases. The CDR3 is 13 residues long. The germline V and J ends were trimmed by 1 base and 3 bases, with 6 bases remaining between them. Per germline, CDR1 LGHNA and CDR2 YNFKEQ. Here the CDR3 DNA reads TGTGCCAGCAGCCAAGCGGGGCACACTGAAGCTTTCTTT. This sequence encodes CASSQAGHTEAFF.

The genes are TRBV25-1 and TRBJ1-4, with a tentative D call TRBD1 (6 bases). Trimming cost V 8 bases and J 1 base, with 11 bases left between them. From germline, CDR1 is MGHDK and CDR2 SYGVNS. The CDR3 spans 14 residues. The CDR3 sequence: CASALQGTNEKLFF. In nucleotides, the CDR3 is TGTGCCAGCGCCTTACAGGGAACTAATGAAAAACTGTTTTTT.

The V gene is TRBV29-1, the J gene TRBJ2-5; D is ambiguous. Germline V gene sequence: CDR1 SQVTM, CDR2 ANQGSEA. V was clipped by 4 bases and J by 2 bases, with 14 bases between them. The CDR3 totals 14 residues. The CDR3 DNA sequence: TGCAGCGTTGGAACCCAAGGAGTACAAGAGACCCAGTACTTC. This codes for CSVGTQGVQETQYF.

The chain uses TRBV5-1 and TRBJ2-7; TRBD2 aligns across 8 bases. The CDR3 consists of 15 residues. V lost 0 bases to trimming and J lost 4 bases; unmatched junction nucleotides: 6. The germline V gene encodes CDR1 SGHRS and CDR2 YFSETQ. CDR3 loop: CASSLAGGGIYEQYF. CDR3 coding DNA: TGCGCCAGCAGCTTGGCTGGCGGGGGGATTTACGAGCAGTACTTC.

A word on this clone: Other DNA sequences in this specimen translate into the identical CDR3. The V call is TRBV28, the J call TRBJ1-2; D gene uncertain. The germline gives CDR1 MDHEN, CDR2 SYDVKM. V was trimmed by 6 bases and J by 4 bases, leaving 12 bases between them. The CDR3 loop spans 13 amino acids. The CDR3 DNA sequence: TGTGCCAGCAGAGTGCGGGGTGGCTATGGCTACACCTTC. Translated: CASRVRGGYGYTF.

The chain joins TRBV19 to TRBJ1-1; D is unresolved. The CDR3 is 13 residues long. V dropped 2 bases and J dropped 2 bases, with 6 bases sitting between them. Germline V CDR1 and CDR2: LNHDA, SQIVND (reference sequence). This CDR3 reads CASSIIRNTEAFF. For the CDR3, the DNA is TGTGCCAGTAGTATAATTCGTAACACTGAAGCTTTCTTT.

In its sample, this clone was seen once. The chain has TRBV28 and TRBJ2-7; possibly TRBD1 or TRBD2 for D (6 bases each). V lost 5 bases and J lost 3, with 14 bases in between. Germline V CDR1 and CDR2: MDHEN, SYDVKM. The CDR3 contains 14 residues. The CDR3 protein is CASSHGGRGYEQYF. The CDR3 DNA reads as TGTGCCAGCAGTCATGGGGGGCGCGGCTACGAGCAGTACTTC.

The chain has TRBV19 and TRBJ1-1; D not certain. The CDR3 has 14 amino acids. V lost 2 bases and J lost 0, with 7 bases in between. Per germline, CDR1 LNHDA and CDR2 SQIVND (reference sequence). CDR3: CASSIRNMNTEAFF. In DNA, the CDR3 is TGTGCCAGTAGTATAAGGAACATGAACACTGAAGCTTTCTTT. The whole variable domain, filled in from reference TRBV19 and TRBJ1-1, reads DGGITQSPKYLFRKEGQNVTLSCEQNLNHDAMYWYRQDPGQGLRLIYYSQIVNDFQKGDIAEGYSVSREKKESFPLTVTSAQKNPTAFYLCASSIRNMNTEAFFGQGTRLTVV.